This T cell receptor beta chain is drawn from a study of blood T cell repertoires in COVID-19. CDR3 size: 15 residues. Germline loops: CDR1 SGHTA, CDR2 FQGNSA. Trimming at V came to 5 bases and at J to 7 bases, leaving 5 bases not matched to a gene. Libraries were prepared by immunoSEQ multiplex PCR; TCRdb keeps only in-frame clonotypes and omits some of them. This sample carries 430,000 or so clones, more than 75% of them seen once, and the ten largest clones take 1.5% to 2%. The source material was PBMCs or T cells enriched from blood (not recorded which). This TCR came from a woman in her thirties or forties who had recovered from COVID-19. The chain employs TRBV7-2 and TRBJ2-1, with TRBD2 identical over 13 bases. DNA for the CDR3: TGTGCCAGCAGCACCGAGGGACTAGCGGGAAATGAGCAGTTCTTC. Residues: CASSTEGLAGNEQFF.